At least ten counts were recorded for the clone carrying this T cell receptor (beta chain). What it binds is not known. This specimen comes from a study of human T cells and chemical hapten exposure. Across the whole study: The patch tests put 0.01% DPC on the skin of the upper back and were read 6 days later. Notes on the study in general: The study found expanded TCRs formed significantly more large CDR3 similarity clusters than controls.

This CDR3 has 13 residues. Trimming left V 4 bases short and J 5 bases short, with 12 bases between. Germline V CDR1 and CDR2: SGHDN, FVKESK. Indicated time point: patch test 2, 6 weeks after DPC sensitization. Treatment described: therapeutic diphenylcyclopropenone sensitization with weekly scalp DPC. Unfractionated whole blood yielded total RNA. Within the library, unique molecular identifiers were attached to each individual cDNA molecule. TCRdb reanalysed the RACE reads using MiXCR and keeps one entry per CDR3 protein. The sample has 85,000 to 95,000 distinct CDR3 sequences; about 11% are singletons.

The starting material was whole blood, obtained in connection with sensitization to the hapten diphenylcyclopropenone (DPC). The chain has TRBV14 and TRBJ2-7; D might be TRBD2 (6 bases). This TCR was recovered from a man aged 35-49 years with alopecia areata. Some clones in this sample may be carry-over from other donors' samples. CDR3 nucleotide sequence: TGTGCCAGCAGCCGGCGGGGTTCCAACGAGCAGTACGTC. It codes for CASSRRGSNEQYV.